The clone carrying this TCR beta chain was detected many times. The antigen is not known. Germline V lookup: CDR1 SSHAT, CDR2 FNYEAQ (reference sequence). The CDR3 is 11 residues long. The record originates from a study of human T cells and chemical hapten exposure. MiXCR, run by TCRdb on the RACE reads, gives a single entry per CDR3 protein. The sample holds about 380,000 distinct CDR3 sequences, under 6.5% seen once. Time point specified: patch test 2, 6 weeks after DPC sensitization. As to treatment: therapeutic diphenylcyclopropenone sensitization with weekly scalp DPC. Study observations and caveats: Because all patients had alopecia, their immune responses might differ from healthy ones.

The clonotype comes from a woman younger than 35 with alopecia areata. Some clones in this sample may be carry-over from other donors' samples. The chain joins TRBV7-7 to TRBJ2-7; D uncertain. The sample was whole blood, taken in connection with sensitization to the hapten diphenylcyclopropenone (DPC). This chain's CDR3 is CATTDGYEQYF. CDR3 DNA sequence: TGTGCTACAACGGACGGGTACGAGCAGTACTTC.